Listed here is a single T cell receptor (beta chain). The clone's antigen remains unknown. Qualities for individual bases were not recorded, and no much larger clone is one base off. The sample originates from a study of blood T cell repertoires in COVID-19 (dated by TCRdb to the early 2020s). Study-level background: Samples covering the acute and convalescent phases of COVID-19 were provided by collaborators in the United States, Italy and Spain. Where HLA class I and class II types were available, the types were taken from metadata supplied by the sample provider, not from assay-based typing. Subjects who had been exposed to COVID-19, were actively infected with it, or had recovered from it provided the deeply sampled blood TCRbeta repertoires that made up the dataset. The samples were drawn from the first 160 participants of the ongoing ImmuneRACE study and from 950 to 1,500 subjects provided by 6 global collaborators. A de-identified subject ID, COVID-19 status, age in years and sex were almost always included in the sample metadata. The repertoires were made available in a free public database intended to serve as a resource for research on the immune response to SARS-CoV-2. The prospective study material was composed of cDNA or gDNA derived from T cells, B-cell-depleted T cells, or PBMCs. What the research found in general, with its limitations: How much clinical and demographic metadata was included differed by source and by participant, and the metadata was provided uncurated.

The collaborating institutions used their own protocols to collect whole blood in K2EDTA tubes. For TCRbeta analysis, collaborators shipped samples as frozen whole blood, isolated PBMCs, or DNA extracted from either of those sample types. Trimming takes 3 bases from V and 3 bases from J, and the germline ends sit 22 bases apart. CDR1 and CDR2, looked up from the germline V gene, are SGHRS and YFSETQ. Measured from the cysteine to the phenylalanine, the CDR3 is 18 residues long. Just CDR3 DNA is preserved here, 54 bases in frame from base 1. TCRbeta CDR3 regions were amplified from genomic DNA by means of the immunoSEQ Assay, a bias-controlled multiplex PCR. Turning to the authors' computational methods: The number of nucleated cells in each sample was estimated from the amplification of reference gene primers within the assay. Sequence reads were collapsed and filtered to measure the absolute abundance of every unique TCRbeta CDR3 rearrangement. For each sample, productive Simpson clonality was calculated as the square root of Simpson's diversity index across productive rearrangements. The table was pulled from immuneACCESS by TCRdb, which kept in-frame rearrangements only. Such tables lose some clones; where checked, under half of the loss comes from unresolved V genes, and the rest has no known cause. The V and J calls and clone size were taken over from that table, and D and trimming were inferred from the DNA. The sample profile shows some 82,000 clones; 91% of them were found once. About 1.9% of the sample is taken by the ten largest.

Sequencing was performed on peripheral blood. The V gene is TRBV5-1 and the J gene is TRBJ2-4; TRBD1 could be the D gene, as 5 bases match. This sequence was found in a woman aged 50 to 60 in a cohort sampled during active COVID-19. The DNA reads TGCGCCAGCAGCTCAACTATGCAGGGTCGACTTGGCAAAAACATTCAGTACTTC. Translated, it reads CASSSTMQGRLGKNIQYF.